What follows are 30 T cell receptor beta chains derived from one specimen sequenced in a study of blood T cell repertoires in COVID-19. Generated by immunoSEQ multiplex PCR, the TCRdb table keeps only in-frame clones and is missing some. The sample has 90,000 to 100,000 clones; around nine tenths are singletons. The sample was peripheral blood. These receptors were taken from a human donor in a cohort sampled during active COVID-19.

This rearrangement joins TRBV21-1 to TRBJ1-1; TRBD1, as called in the table, went unchecked against the DNA. TRBV21-1 is classified as a pseudogene. This CDR3 has 14 amino acids. The CDR3 reads CASSGGQGRTEAFF. For the CDR3, the DNA is TGTGCCAGCAGCGGCGGACAGGGTCGCACTGAAGCTTTCTTT.

For the CDR3, the DNA is TGTGCCAGCAGCTTGTCTTACGGGGTCCAAGAGACCCAGTACTTC. This encodes CASSLSYGVQETQYF. The gene calls are TRBV5-4 and TRBJ2-5; D is possibly TRBD2 (5 bases). There are 15 residues in the CDR3. Germline values: CDR1 SGHNT, CDR2 YYREEE (reference sequence). V was pared by 1 base and J by 1 base, with 11 bases between.

The sample holds one count of this clone. The gene calls are TRBV24-1 and TRBJ1-1, with TRBD1 as a possible D gene (5 bases). The V and J ends lost 4 bases and 5 bases respectively, with 10 bases between them. CDR1 and CDR2 from the germline V gene are KGHDR and SFDVKD. This CDR3 is 13 amino acids long. The CDR3 region is CATSEGGGTEAFF. The CDR3 nucleotides are TGTGCCACCAGTGAGGGGGGAGGGACTGAAGCTTTCTTT.

This clone was detected only once. The chain couples TRBV6-1 to TRBJ1-2, with TRBD1 matching over 9 bases. There are 16 residues in the CDR3. The V gene end was trimmed by 3 bases and the J gene end by 5 bases; junction bases not matched to a gene: 10. The germline gives CDR1 MNHNS, CDR2 SASEGT. The CDR3 nucleotides are TGTGCCAGCAGTGATGCATTCCGGGACAGGGTTTATGGCTACACCTTC. Residues: CASSDAFRDRVYGYTF.

The chain is built from TRBV4-1 and TRBJ1-1; D possibly corresponds to TRBD1 (5 bases). CDR3 length: 12 residues. Per the germline V gene, CDR1 is MGHRA and CDR2 is YSYEKL. Trimming took 1 base from V and 11 from J, leaving 11 bases between them. CDR3: CASSQGGLGAFF. DNA of the CDR3: TGCGCCAGCAGCCAAGGGGGACTTGGGGCTTTCTTT.

J is TRBJ1-2 and V is TRBV28; a possible D gene is TRBD1 (5 bases). Per germline, CDR1 MDHEN and CDR2 SYDVKM. This CDR3 spans 14 amino acids. The V gene lost 3 bases and the J gene lost 5 bases, with 13 bases spanning the gap. CDR3 loop: CASSFFGEGYGYTF. CDR3 DNA sequence: TGTGCCAGCAGTTTTTTCGGGGAGGGGTATGGCTACACCTTC.

This chain joins TRBV5-1 and TRBJ1-6; tentative D call: TRBD1 (6 bases). The ends were cut back, 0 bases at V and 7 bases at J, with 14 bases in the middle. This CDR3 contains 16 residues. Germline CDR1 and CDR2: SGHRS and YFSETQ. DNA of the CDR3: TGCGCCAGCAGCTTGGACAGGGCGAGACTAAATTCACCCCTCCACTTT. Translated: CASSLDRARLNSPLHF.

The chain is built from TRBV4-2 and TRBJ2-3, with 9 positions matching TRBD2. From germline, CDR1 is LGHNA and CDR2 YNFKEQ. CDR3 length: 16 residues. V was clipped by 2 bases and J by 6 bases; unmatched bases: 9. DNA for the CDR3: TGTGCCAGCAGCCAACCTAGCGGGAACCTACGGGATACGCAGTATTTT. Its translation: CASSQPSGNLRDTQYF.

This chain connects TRBV30 to TRBJ2-7; D is unclear. CDR1 and CDR2 (germline): GTSNPN, SVGIG (reference sequence). The CDR3 contains 11 residues. V dropped 5 bases and J dropped 4 bases, with 9 bases sitting between them. The CDR3 DNA follows: TGTGCCTGGTCGAAGACTTACGAGCAGTACTTC. Translation gives CAWSKTYEQYF.

This clone was counted between two and nine times. This chain links TRBV10-3 with TRBJ2-2, with TRBD1 matching over 7 bases. J lost 4 bases, V lost 3 bases, and 11 bases had no gene match. The CDR3 is 17 amino acids. CDR1 and CDR2 (germline): ENHRY, SYGVKD. Here the CDR3 reads CAISDTAQGRITGELFF. The CDR3 DNA sequence: TGTGCCATCAGTGATACTGCACAGGGGAGAATCACCGGGGAGCTGTTTTTT.

This clone has more than one count but fewer than ten. This chain joins TRBV5-6 and TRBJ2-3; TRBD2 aligns across 10 bases. The CDR3 contains 15 residues. Losses at the gene ends were 2 bases for V and 2 bases for J; bases not matched to a gene: 2. Germline CDR1 reads SGHDT; CDR2 reads YYEEEE. CDR3 coding DNA: TGTGCCAGCAGCTTAACTAGCGGGACCACAGATACGCAGTATTTT. Translation: CASSLTSGTTDTQYF.

The chain is built from TRBV19 and TRBJ2-7; 11 bases map to TRBD2. In germline, CDR1 is LNHDA, CDR2 SQIVND (reference sequence). J gave up 6 bases and V 5 bases, and 9 bases lay outside the gene matches. This CDR3 has 15 amino acids. CDR3 region: CASSPPTSGNGEQYF. The CDR3 DNA sequence: TGTGCCAGTAGTCCCCCGACTAGCGGGAATGGCGAGCAGTACTTC. The full variable domain, with the rest looked up from reference TRBV19 and TRBJ2-7, is DGGITQSPKYLFRKEGQNVTLSCEQNLNHDAMYWYRQDPGQGLRLIYYSQIVNDFQKGDIAEGYSVSREKKESFPLTVTSAQKNPTAFYLCASSPPTSGNGEQYFGPGTRLTVT.

This clone was observed a handful of times. This chain joins TRBV14 and TRBJ1-6; 7 bases agree with TRBD1. After removal of 4 bases from V and 7 bases from J, the junction contained 7 bases not matched to a gene. Germline values: CDR1 SGHDN, CDR2 FVKESK. This CDR3 has 15 residues. CDR3 DNA sequence: TGTGCCAGCAGCCTCTACAGGGGAACCAATTCACCCCTCCACTTT. Encoded protein: CASSLYRGTNSPLHF. Full variable domain (rest looked up from reference TRBV14 and TRBJ1-6): EAGVTQFPSHSVIEKGQTVTLRCDPISGHDNLYWYRRVMGKEIKFLLHFVKESKQDESGMPNNRFLAERTGGTYSTLKVQPAELEDSGVYFCASSLYRGTNSPLHFGNGTRLTVT.

A single count supports this clone. V is TRBV5-4 and J is TRBJ1-5; D not certain. V was shortened by 2 bases and J by 0 bases, with 6 bases between the two germline ends. This CDR3 comprises 14 residues. Germline V gives CDR1 SGHNT, CDR2 YYREEE (reference sequence). The CDR3 sequence is CASSFEGSNQPQHF. The CDR3 bases are TGTGCCAGCAGCTTTGAGGGTAGCAATCAGCCCCAGCATTTT.

This clone showed up just a few times. The chain links TRBV3-1 (or the pseudogene TRBV3-2) to TRBJ2-7; TRBD2 agrees at 12 bases. The junction had 6 bases not matched to a gene; V was cut back by 7 bases and J by 5 bases. Per germline, CDR1 LGHDT and CDR2 YNNKEL (reference sequence). The CDR3 has 14 amino acids. In nucleotides, the CDR3 is TGTGCCAGCACCAGGACTAGCGGGGACCACGAGCAGTACTTC. This translates into CASTRTSGDHEQYF.

This chain joins TRBV2 and TRBJ2-3; TRBD2 aligns across 15 bases. CDR3 length: 19 amino acids. V lost 6 bases, J lost 0 bases, and 10 bases stayed unmatched. Germline CDR1 is SNHLY and CDR2 is FYNNEI. CDR3 sequence: CASRRIPGLAGGSTDTQYF. The CDR3 DNA is TGTGCCAGCAGGAGGATACCGGGACTAGCGGGGGGAAGCACAGATACGCAGTATTTT. Filled out from reference TRBV2 and TRBJ2-3, the complete variable domain reads EPEVTQTPSHQVTQMGQEVILRCVPISNHLYFYWYRQILGQKVEFLVSFYNNEISEKSEIFDDQFSVERPDGSNFTLKIRSTKLEDSAMYFCASRRIPGLAGGSTDTQYFGPGTRLTVL.

V usage is TRBV7-2 and J usage is TRBJ2-1, with 8 bases matching TRBD2. The V gene end was trimmed by 1 base and the J gene end by 7 bases; junction bases not matched to a gene: 12. The CDR3 sequence is 17 residues long. Germline V gene lookup returns CDR1 SGHTA and CDR2 FQGNSA. The CDR3 DNA follows: TGTGCCAGCAGCTTAGGGAGGGTAGCGGGGAAGGGGAATGAGCAGTTCTTC. It is translated as CASSLGRVAGKGNEQFF.

This clone was detected only once. The V and J genes are TRBV3-1 (or the pseudogene TRBV3-2) and TRBJ2-1; 8 bases are a match to TRBD2. J gave up 6 bases and V 0 bases, and 10 bases lay outside the gene matches. There are 17 residues in the CDR3. Germline CDR1 and CDR2: LGHDT and YNNKEL (reference sequence). The DNA of the CDR3 is TGTGCCAGCAGCCAAGAGGATAGCGGGGTGTTTGTCAATGAGCAGTTCTTC. The encoded protein is CASSQEDSGVFVNEQFF.

The chain uses TRBV19 and TRBJ1-5; D is possibly TRBD1 (5 bases). Trimming pared 6 bases from V and 1 base from J, leaving 10 bases between. The germline gives CDR1 LNHDA, CDR2 SQIVND (reference sequence). This CDR3 comprises 14 residues. The CDR3 region is CASRSQGSNQPQHF. In DNA form, the CDR3 reads TGTGCCAGTAGGTCTCAGGGAAGCAATCAGCCCCAGCATTTT. Complete variable domain (other parts from reference TRBV19 and TRBJ1-5): DGGITQSPKYLFRKEGQNVTLSCEQNLNHDAMYWYRQDPGQGLRLIYYSQIVNDFQKGDIAEGYSVSREKKESFPLTVTSAQKNPTAFYLCASRSQGSNQPQHFGDGTRLSIL.

V usage is TRBV11-2 and J usage is TRBJ1-2; weak D call: TRBD1 (6 bases). The germline gives CDR1 SGHAT, CDR2 FQNNGV. This CDR3 is built from 16 residues. V was trimmed by 4 bases and J by 0 bases, leaving 15 bases between them. CDR3: CASSYEGHGTNYGYTF. As DNA, the CDR3 is TGTGCCAGCAGCTATGAGGGACACGGAACTAACTATGGCTACACCTTC.

The chain links TRBV7-2 to TRBJ2-1, with a tentative D call TRBD2 (5 bases). Per the germline V gene, CDR1 is SGHTA and CDR2 is FQGNSA. Trimming stripped 6 bases from V and 10 bases from J, with 19 bases between. This CDR3 comprises 14 residues. The CDR3 nucleotides read TGTGCCAGCAGTTACGGGGAAGGGCGCTGGGAGCAGTTCTTC. This codes for CASSYGEGRWEQFF.

The genes are TRBV3-1 (or the pseudogene TRBV3-2) and TRBJ1-1; D is uncertain. Trimming stripped 4 bases from V and 11 bases from J, with 20 bases between. The CDR3 runs 14 residues. Per the germline V gene, CDR1 is LGHDT and CDR2 is YNNKEL (reference sequence). As DNA, the CDR3 is TGTGCCAGCAGCCTCGGCCTCGACCCGATGAGGGCTTTCTTT. Translation: CASSLGLDPMRAFF.

This sequence joins TRBV5-1 and TRBJ2-2; D uncertain. This CDR3 spans 15 amino acids. V gave up 4 bases and J gave up 3 bases, with 13 bases separating them. Germline loops: CDR1 SGHRS, CDR2 YFSETQ. This CDR3 reads CASSRDTSDTGELFF. In nucleotides, the CDR3 is TGCGCCAGCAGCCGCGACACTTCGGACACCGGGGAGCTGTTTTTT.

The V gene is TRBV30, the J gene TRBJ2-2, with 9 positions matching TRBD1. The CDR3 is 14 residues long. CDR1 is GTSNPN and CDR2 is SVGIG in the germline V gene (reference sequence). V lost 8 bases, J lost 10 bases, and 14 bases stayed unmatched. CDR3: CAASPGQGIMELFF. The CDR3, as DNA: TGTGCCGCGTCGCCGGGACAGGGCATTATGGAGCTGTTTTTT.

J is TRBJ2-3 and V is TRBV4-3, with TRBD2 matching 8 bases. V was clipped by 0 bases and J by 4 bases; unmatched bases: 6. CDR1 LGHNA and CDR2 YSLEER come from the germline V gene. The CDR3 is 16 amino acids. This CDR3 reads CASSQDLTSEADTQYF. The CDR3 DNA reads TGCGCCAGCAGCCAAGATTTGACTAGCGAGGCAGATACGCAGTATTTT.

This clone was picked up one time. This sequence joins TRBV6-1 and TRBJ1-3; D remains unclear. V gave up 0 bases and J gave up 2 bases, with 11 bases separating them. This CDR3 comprises 16 residues. Germline CDR1 reads MNHNS; CDR2 reads SASEGT. The CDR3 coding sequence is TGTGCCAGCAGTGAAGCGGCTTCGGGGACTGGAAACACCATATATTTT. Amino acid sequence: CASSEAASGTGNTIYF.

This clone was found a few times. The chain uses TRBV7-3 and TRBJ1-3, with D unclear. This CDR3 has 14 amino acids. Germline lookup yields CDR1 SGHTA and CDR2 FQGTGA. Between the trimmed V and J ends, which lost 2 bases and 2 bases, there was a span of 7 bases. CDR3 in amino acids: CASSLAGTGNTIYF. CDR3 in DNA: TGTGCCAGCAGCTTAGCGGGGACTGGAAACACCATATATTTT.

This rearrangement joins TRBV2 to TRBJ1-1; a weak D match, TRBD1 (5 bases). CDR3 size: 15 residues. Germline V CDR1 and CDR2: SNHLY, FYNNEI. Trimming left V 6 bases short and J 2 bases short, with 16 bases between. CDR3 nucleotides: TGTGCCAGCAGACCAGGTGGACACGTCAACACTGAAGCTTTCTTT. It is translated as CASRPGGHVNTEAFF.

The CDR3 protein is CASSLGTGNTEAFF. The CDR3 bases are TGTGCCAGCAGCCTGGGGACAGGGAACACTGAAGCTTTCTTT. This chain connects TRBV6-5 to TRBJ1-1, with 8 bases that match TRBD1. The CDR3 runs 14 residues. Per the germline V gene, CDR1 is MNHEY and CDR2 is SVGAGI. Germline trimming cut 6 bases from V and 1 base from J; bases unmatched to any gene: 4.

V and J are TRBV7-9 and TRBJ1-1, with D tentatively TRBD1 (5 bases). Germline values: CDR1 SEHNR, CDR2 FQNEAQ (reference sequence). V lost 1 base and J 7 bases, leaving 10 bases between the germline ends. The CDR3 has 13 amino acids. CDR3 protein: CASSLEGRNEAFF. The CDR3 coding sequence is TGTGCCAGCAGCTTAGAGGGGCGGAATGAAGCTTTCTTT.